This passage covers 4 T cell receptor beta chains from one sample sequenced in a study of blood T cell repertoires in COVID-19. Method: immunoSEQ multiplex PCR; TCRdb's copy keeps in-frame clones and lacks some. The table shows some 160,000 clones, with approximately 79% occurring only once. Sequenced material: peripheral blood. These receptor sequences come from a man aged 50-60 years with active or convalescent COVID-19.

This clone was detected only a few times. The chain couples TRBV7-7 to TRBJ2-1; TRBD2 matches 9 bases. Looked up from germline, CDR1 is SSHAT and CDR2 is FNYEAQ (reference sequence). The CDR3 sequence is 15 residues long. J was trimmed by 4 bases and V by 4 bases; bases with no gene match: 5. CDR3 nucleotide sequence: TGTGCCAGCAGCTCCCTAGCGGGGATGTACAATGAGCAGTTCTTC. It yields the protein CASSSLAGMYNEQFF.

This clone was seen just once. The chain combines TRBV10-2 with TRBJ1-1; 9 nucleotides agree with TRBD1. CDR3 size: 16 residues. V shed 5 bases and J 1 base; nucleotides not matched to a gene: 8. The germline V gene has CDR1 WSHSY and CDR2 SAAADI. The CDR3: CASSTFPGQGNTEAFF. The CDR3 DNA sequence: TGCGCCAGCAGTACTTTTCCGGGACAGGGGAACACTGAAGCTTTCTTT.

This clone was seen just once. The chain carries TRBV18 and TRBJ2-7, with TRBD1 as a possible D gene (7 bases). CDR1 is KGHSH and CDR2 is LQKENI in the germline V gene. The V gene lost 3 bases and the J gene lost 6 bases, with 12 bases spanning the gap. This CDR3 comprises 13 residues. The CDR3 loop reads CASSPLQGGEQYF. CDR3 in DNA: TGTGCCAGCTCACCCCTCCAGGGGGGCGAGCAGTACTTC.

The chain recombines TRBV28 with TRBJ2-7; 9 nucleotides align to TRBD2. The germline V gene has CDR1 MDHEN and CDR2 SYDVKM. The CDR3 spans 14 residues. With V trimmed by 2 bases and J by 6 bases, 5 bases remained unmatched. The CDR3 spells CASSLAGGSFEQYF. DNA for the CDR3: TGTGCCAGCAGTTTAGCGGGAGGGTCTTTCGAGCAGTACTTC. The full variable domain, completed using reference TRBV28 and TRBJ2-7, is DVKVTQSSRYLVKRTGEKVFLECVQDMDHENMFWYRQDPGLGLRLIYFSYDVKMKEKGDIPEGYSVSREKKERFSLILESASTNQTSMYLCASSLAGGSFEQYFGPGTRLTVT.